These 8 T cell receptor beta chains originate from one sample sequenced in a study of blood T cell repertoires in COVID-19. This table comes from immunoSEQ multiplex PCR, and its TCRdb copy is limited to in-frame clones, with some not included. The sample includes more than 100,000 clones, approximately 84% of them seen just once. Sequenced input: peripheral blood. The receptors originated from a man aged 60 to 75 with acute or convalescent COVID-19.

V and J are TRBV11-2 and TRBJ2-5, with 16 positions matching TRBD2. The germline V gene encodes CDR1 SGHAT and CDR2 FQNNGV. The V segment lost 3 bases and the J segment 7 bases; nucleotides outside the gene matches: 8. This CDR3 comprises 17 residues. CDR3 sequence: CASSFLGTSGGAGTQYF. The DNA for the CDR3 is TGTGCCAGCAGCTTCCTCGGGACTAGCGGGGGGGCCGGGACCCAGTACTTC.

V gene TRBV7-2 combines with J gene TRBJ2-7, with 9 nucleotides matching TRBD2. J was trimmed by 3 bases and V by 6 bases; bases with no gene match: 6. The germline CDR1 and CDR2 sequences are SGHTA and FQGNSA. This CDR3 spans 14 amino acids. In DNA form, the CDR3 reads TGTGCCAGCAGGTCCGGGACTAGCATCTACGAGCAGTACTTC. This encodes CASRSGTSIYEQYF.

The rearrangement joins TRBV6-5 to TRBJ1-5, with 10 bases identical to TRBD1. Per germline, CDR1 MNHEY and CDR2 SVGAGI. Losses at the gene ends were 0 bases for V and 2 bases for J; bases not matched to a gene: 1. There are 16 residues in the CDR3. CDR3 amino acids: CASSYSGTGGNQPQHF. The CDR3 DNA is TGTGCCAGCAGTTACTCGGGGACAGGGGGCAATCAGCCCCAGCATTTT.

V gene TRBV19 combines with J gene TRBJ2-7; tentatively, D is TRBD1 (6 bases). Germline CDR1 is LNHDA and CDR2 is SQIVND (reference sequence). This CDR3 region has 16 residues. The germline V and J ends were trimmed by 2 bases and 4 bases, with 18 bases remaining between them. This chain's CDR3 is CASSIYGTFDMYEQYF. Written as DNA, the CDR3 is TGTGCCAGTAGTATATACGGGACATTTGATATGTACGAGCAGTACTTC.

This clone was recorded only once. CDR3 protein: CATKTGTGNTIYF. The CDR3 nucleotides read TGTGCCACAAAGACAGGGACTGGAAACACCATATATTTT. The rearrangement uses TRBV15 and TRBJ1-3; the match to TRBD1 covers 7 bases. J was trimmed by 2 bases and V by 9 bases; bases with no gene match: 4. Germline V CDR1 and CDR2: LNHNV, YYDKDF (reference sequence). The CDR3 extends over 13 amino acids. Based on the CDR3 plus reference TRBV15 and TRBJ1-3, the full variable domain is DAMVIQNPRYQVTQFGKPVTLSCSQTLNHNVMYWYQQKSSQAPKLLFHYYDKDFNNEADTPDNFQSRRPNTSFCFLDIRSPGLGDTAMYLCATKTGTGNTIYFGEGSWLTVV.

The chain recombines TRBV2 with TRBJ2-5; 8 bases match TRBD2. V gave up 6 bases and J gave up 5 bases; unmatched junction bases: 8. Germline CDR1 SNHLY, CDR2 FYNNEI. The CDR3 is made up of 14 amino acids. The CDR3 nucleotides are TGTGCCAGCAGGGACCGGGGGGGTGAGGAGACCCAGTACTTC. Translating gives CASRDRGGEETQYF.

The CDR3 spells CASSLAPGGTNTGELFF. CDR3 sequence (DNA): TGTGCCAGCAGCTTAGCGCCCGGCGGGACGAACACCGGGGAGCTGTTTTTT. The V gene is TRBV7-6, the J gene TRBJ2-2, with D possibly TRBD2 on 6 matching bases. The V gene's germline CDR1 is SGHVS and CDR2 FNYEAQ. V lost 0 bases and J 0 bases, leaving 11 bases between the germline ends. This CDR3 contains 17 residues.

The chain employs TRBV13 and TRBJ1-2; TRBD1 aligns across 10 bases. Germline values: CDR1 PRHDT, CDR2 FYEKMQ (reference sequence). This CDR3 is built from 14 residues. Trimming removed 7 bases from V and 7 bases from J; junction bases left unmatched: 9. The CDR3 region is CASTSDRGRAGYTF. Here the CDR3 DNA reads TGTGCCAGCACTTCTGACAGGGGGCGTGCTGGCTACACCTTC.